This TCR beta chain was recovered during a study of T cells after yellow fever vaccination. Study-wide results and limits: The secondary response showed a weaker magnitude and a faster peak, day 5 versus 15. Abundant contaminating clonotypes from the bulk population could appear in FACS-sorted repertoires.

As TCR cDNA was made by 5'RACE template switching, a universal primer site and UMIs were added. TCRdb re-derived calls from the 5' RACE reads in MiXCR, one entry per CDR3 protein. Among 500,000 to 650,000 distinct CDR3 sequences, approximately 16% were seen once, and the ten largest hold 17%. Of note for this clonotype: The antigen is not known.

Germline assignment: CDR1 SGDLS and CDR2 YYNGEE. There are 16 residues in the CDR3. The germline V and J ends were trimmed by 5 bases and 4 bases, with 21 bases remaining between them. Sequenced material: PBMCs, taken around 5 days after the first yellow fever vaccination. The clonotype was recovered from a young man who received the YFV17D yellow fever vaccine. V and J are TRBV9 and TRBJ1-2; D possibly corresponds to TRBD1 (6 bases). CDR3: CASRRSSPGQGYGYTF. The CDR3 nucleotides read TGTGCCAGCAGGAGATCATCACCGGGACAAGGCTATGGCTACACCTTC.